The 18 T cell receptor beta chains below all came from one sample that was sequenced in a study of CD8 T cells in ankylosing spondylitis. Findings and caveats of the study: Seemingly distinctive of ankylosing spondylitis blood was a TCR beta motif formed by eight highly homologous variants.

Via MiXCR, TCRdb re-called the 5' RACE reads, giving one row per CDR3 protein. The sample has about 220,000 distinct CDR3 sequences; around 17% are singletons. Antigens for these TCRs are unknown. The sequenced material came from blood, either unsorted or a sorted T cell fraction (not recorded which). Receptors were obtained from a male donor with ankylosing spondylitis.

The chain uses TRBV5-1 and TRBJ2-1, with D perhaps being TRBD1 or TRBD2 (7 bases each). The V gene's germline CDR1 is SGHRS and CDR2 YFSETQ. This CDR3 is built from 17 residues. The ends were cut back, 0 bases at V and 1 base at J, with 14 bases in the middle. The CDR3 bases are TGCGCCAGCAGCTTGGGCTACAGGGGAGGGTCCTACAATGAGCAGTTCTTC. This gives the protein CASSLGYRGGSYNEQFF.

This sequence joins TRBV6-5 and TRBJ1-1; D not certain. Germline V gene data show CDR1 as MNHEY and CDR2 as SVGAGI. The ends were cut back, 4 bases at V and 4 bases at J, with 16 bases in the middle. CDR3 length: 15 amino acids. CDR3 DNA: TGTGCCAGCAGTTGGTCCCGGTGGTCGGCCACTGAAGCTTTCTTT. Protein product: CASSWSRWSATEAFF.

This clonotype was picked up a small number of times. The genes are TRBV3-1 and TRBJ2-2; 12 bases agree with TRBD1. Germline CDR1 reads LGHDT; CDR2 reads YNNKEL (reference sequence). V trimming: 5 bases; J trimming: 4 bases; junction bases outside the gene matches: 8. The CDR3 runs 17 residues. CDR3 sequence (DNA): TGTGCCAGCAGCTTCTCAGAGGGACAGGGGGCCACCGGGGAGCTGTTTTTT. Translating gives CASSFSEGQGATGELFF.

The chain is built from TRBV11-2 and TRBJ1-2; D remains ambiguous. The CDR3 has 17 amino acids. The ends were cut back, 0 bases at V and 5 bases at J, with 19 bases in the middle. CDR1 is SGHAT, CDR2 FQNNGV, per germline. CDR3 region: CASSLDPRRAATYGYTF. CDR3 DNA sequence: TGTGCCAGCAGCTTAGATCCCCGAAGGGCAGCGACTTATGGCTACACCTTC.

The genes are TRBV5-8 and TRBJ1-5; weak D call: TRBD1 (6 bases). Trimming left V 0 bases short and J 3 bases short, with 13 bases between. The CDR3 length is 16 residues. The germline CDR1 and CDR2 sequences are SGHTS and YDEGEE. CDR3 nucleotides: TGTGCCAGCAGCTTGGGGAGGGGACACTTCAATCAGCCCCAGCATTTT. Translating it yields CASSLGRGHFNQPQHF.

The chain recombines TRBV20-1 with TRBJ2-7; D not resolved. The CDR3 runs to 14 residues. V was clipped by 1 base and J by 7 bases, with 17 bases between them. Germline CDR1 reads DFQATT; CDR2 reads SNEGSKA (reference sequence). CDR3 protein: CSARGRNGLWEQYF. CDR3 coding DNA: TGCAGTGCTAGAGGACGCAACGGTCTTTGGGAGCAGTACTTC.

V usage is TRBV21-1 and J usage is TRBJ2-2; the table assigns TRBD2, which was not confirmed against the DNA. TRBV21-1 represents a pseudogene. This CDR3 is built from 18 residues. This CDR3 reads CASSPRAPEGLNTGELFF. The CDR3 region has the DNA TGTGCCAGCAGCCCGAGGGCCCCAGAGGGCTTAAACACCGGGGAGCTGTTTTTT.

This clonotype has a count of ten or more. This chain links TRBV15 with TRBJ2-7; D ambiguous. V was pared by 0 bases and J by 7 bases, with 7 bases between. The CDR3 spans 12 residues. The germline V gene has CDR1 LNHNV and CDR2 YYDKDF (reference sequence). CDR3 protein: CATSRDRSEQYF. The CDR3 region has the DNA TGTGCCACCAGCAGAGATAGGTCGGAGCAGTACTTC.

The V call is TRBV3-1, the J call TRBJ1-1; 9 positions agree with TRBD1. Germline CDR1 and CDR2: LGHDT and YNNKEL (reference sequence). This CDR3 region has 16 residues. The ends lost 0 bases at V and 6 bases at J; junction bases unmatched: 8. In DNA form, the CDR3 reads TGTGCCAGCAGCCAAGATCCGGACAGGGGAGAATCTGAAGCTTTCTTT. It codes for CASSQDPDRGESEAFF.

The sample holds a few counts of this clonotype. The junction does not match germline at one end; this may be a read error. V is TRBV20-1 and J is TRBJ2-7; the D is unclear. The CDR3 extends over 14 amino acids. Per germline, CDR1 DFQATT and CDR2 SNEGSKA (reference sequence). The CDR3 nucleotides read TGCAGGGCTAGTCATTTCGACTTGAAGGACGAGCAGTACTTC. This gives the protein CRASHFDLKDEQYF.

In its sample, this clonotype was seen once. This rearrangement joins TRBV5-8 to TRBJ2-3, with unresolved D. Deletions cut 1 base from V and 1 base from J, with 13 bases between. CDR3 size: 16 residues. The germline gives CDR1 SGHTS, CDR2 YDEGEE. CDR3 DNA sequence: TGTGCCAGCAGCTTGAGAGGTCAGATGGGCACAGATACGCAGTATTTT. Its protein product is CASSLRGQMGTDTQYF.

The chain uses TRBV18 and TRBJ2-3; TRBD2 might be the D (6 bases). The CDR3 has 15 residues. The germline V gene has CDR1 KGHSH and CDR2 LQKENI. V was cut by 3 bases and J by 0 bases, with 10 bases left in between. CDR3 nucleotide sequence: TGTGCCAGCTCACCTGGGGACTTAAGCACAGATACGCAGTATTTT. Translating it yields CASSPGDLSTDTQYF.

This chain uses TRBV11-1 with TRBJ2-3; the match to TRBD2 covers 8 bases. J gave up 2 bases and V 1 base, and 20 bases lay outside the gene matches. Germline V gene lookup returns CDR1 SGHAT and CDR2 FQDESV (reference sequence). This CDR3 contains 21 residues. CDR3 loop: CASSLGLGAVPGLGFTDTQYF. CDR3 nucleotides: TGTGCCAGCAGCTTAGGCCTTGGGGCGGTTCCGGGACTAGGATTCACAGATACGCAGTATTTT.

This clonotype was counted a few times. The CDR3 bases are TGTGCCACCAGTGAACCGGGACACCCGAGGCCCCAGCATTTT. Translated: CATSEPGHPRPQHF. The J gene is TRBJ1-5, the V gene TRBV24-1; tentative D call: TRBD1 (6 bases). This CDR3 contains 14 residues. V was clipped by 4 bases and J by 9 bases, with 15 bases between them. CDR1 KGHDR and CDR2 SFDVKD come from the germline V gene.

Notes on this clonotype: Compared with germline, one end of the junction differs, possibly owing to a read error. This chain joins TRBV20-1 and TRBJ1-1; D uncertain. This CDR3 comprises 11 residues. Germline V gene data show CDR1 as DFQATT and CDR2 as SNEGSKA (reference sequence). CDR3 DNA: TGCAGTGCTAGGCCCGACACAGAAGCTTTCTTT. This encodes CSARPDTEAFF.

This clonotype was observed a single time. Here the CDR3 reads CASSQDLGGSNNEQFF. The CDR3, as DNA: TGCGCCAGCAGCCAAGACCTGGGCGGGAGTAACAATGAGCAGTTCTTC. The gene calls are TRBV4-3 and TRBJ2-1; 7 bases align to TRBD2. Germline V gives CDR1 LGHNA, CDR2 YSLEER. V lost 0 bases to trimming and J lost 5 bases; unmatched junction nucleotides: 7. The CDR3 is 16 residues long.

The rearrangement joins TRBV13 to TRBJ2-1; D possibly uses TRBD1 or TRBD2 (5 bases each). CDR3 length: 15 residues. Between the trimmed V and J ends, which lost 4 bases and 5 bases, there was a span of 15 bases. Germline loops: CDR1 PRHDT, CDR2 FYEKMQ (reference sequence). CDR3 in amino acids: CASSSGTALHNEQFF. In DNA, the CDR3 is TGTGCCAGCAGCTCCGGGACGGCCCTGCACAATGAGCAGTTCTTC.

The sample holds a few counts of this clonotype. The rearrangement uses TRBV7-9 and TRBJ2-7, with 7 bases fitting TRBD1. CDR1 SEHNR and CDR2 FQNEAQ come from the germline V gene (reference sequence). The CDR3 is made up of 14 amino acids. Losses at the gene ends were 2 bases for V and 6 bases for J; bases not matched to a gene: 7. CDR3 sequence reads: CASSLPPTGSEQYF. The CDR3 DNA sequence: TGTGCCAGCAGCTTACCTCCGACAGGGTCCGAGCAGTACTTC.